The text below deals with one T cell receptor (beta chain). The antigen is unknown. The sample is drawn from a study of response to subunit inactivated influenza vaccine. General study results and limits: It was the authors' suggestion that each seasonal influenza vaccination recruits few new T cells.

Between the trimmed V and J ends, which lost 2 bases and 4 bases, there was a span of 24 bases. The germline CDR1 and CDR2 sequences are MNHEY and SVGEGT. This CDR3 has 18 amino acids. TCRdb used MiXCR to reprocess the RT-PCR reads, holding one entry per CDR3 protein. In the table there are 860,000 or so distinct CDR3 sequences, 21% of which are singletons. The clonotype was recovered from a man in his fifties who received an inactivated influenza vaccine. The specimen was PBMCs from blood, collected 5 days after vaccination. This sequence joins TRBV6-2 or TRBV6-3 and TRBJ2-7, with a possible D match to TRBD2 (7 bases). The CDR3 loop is CASSYARQTGRTSYEQYF. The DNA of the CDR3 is TGTGCCAGCAGTTACGCCCGACAGACAGGACGGACTAGTTACGAGCAGTACTTC.